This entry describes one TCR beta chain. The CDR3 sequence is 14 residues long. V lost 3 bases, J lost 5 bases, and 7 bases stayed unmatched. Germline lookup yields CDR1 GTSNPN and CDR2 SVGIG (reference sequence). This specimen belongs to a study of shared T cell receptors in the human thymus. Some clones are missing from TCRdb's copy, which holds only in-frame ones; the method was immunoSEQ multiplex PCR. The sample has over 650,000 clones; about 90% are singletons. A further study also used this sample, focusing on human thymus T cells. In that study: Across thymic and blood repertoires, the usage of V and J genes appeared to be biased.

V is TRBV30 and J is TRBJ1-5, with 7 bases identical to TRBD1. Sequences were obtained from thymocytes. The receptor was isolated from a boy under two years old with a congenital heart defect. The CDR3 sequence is CAWRRTGGDQPQHF. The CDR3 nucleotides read TGTGCCTGGAGGCGGACAGGCGGAGATCAGCCCCAGCATTTT.